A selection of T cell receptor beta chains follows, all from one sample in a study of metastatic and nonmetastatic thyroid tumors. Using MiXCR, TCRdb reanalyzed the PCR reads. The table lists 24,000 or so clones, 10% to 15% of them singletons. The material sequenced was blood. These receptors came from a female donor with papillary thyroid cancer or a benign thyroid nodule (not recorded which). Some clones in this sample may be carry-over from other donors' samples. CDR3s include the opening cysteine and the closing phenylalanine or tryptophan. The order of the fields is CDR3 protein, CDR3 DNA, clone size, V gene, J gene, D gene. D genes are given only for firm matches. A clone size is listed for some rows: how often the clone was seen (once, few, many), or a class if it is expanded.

CDR3aa: CSAGTSGRVNEQFF
CDR3nt: TGCAGTGCCGGGACTAGCGGGAGGGTAAATGAGCAGTTCTTC
abundance: NA
v_gene: TRBV20-1
j_gene: TRBJ2-1
d_gene: TRBD2

CDR3aa: CAWSNTGELFF
CDR3nt: TGTGCCTGGTCGAACACCGGGGAGCTGTTTTTT
abundance: many
v_gene: TRBV30
j_gene: TRBJ2-2
d_gene: NA

CDR3aa: CASSSQIGQGGLGEQFF
CDR3nt: TGTGCCAGCAGCTCCCAAATCGGACAGGGGGGGCTTGGTGAGCAGTTCTTC
abundance: many
v_gene: TRBV11-1
j_gene: TRBJ2-1
d_gene: TRBD1

CDR3aa: CASSNPLDRGYEQFF
CDR3nt: TGCGCCAGCAGCAACCCCCTGGACAGGGGGTATGAGCAGTTCTTC
abundance: NA
v_gene: TRBV12-3/TRBV12-4
j_gene: TRBJ2-1
d_gene: TRBD1

CDR3aa: CAISGDGGEKLFF
CDR3nt: TGTGCCATCAGTGGGGACGGGGGCGAAAAACTGTTTTTT
abundance: many
v_gene: TRBV10-3
j_gene: TRBJ1-4
d_gene: NA

CDR3aa: CSSSPRTSTYTQYF
CDR3nt: TGCTCCAGCAGCCCACGGACCAGCACATATACGCAGTATTTT
abundance: NA
v_gene: TRBV5-1
j_gene: TRBJ2-3
d_gene: NA

CDR3aa: CSARARDRANTGELFF
CDR3nt: TGCAGTGCTAGAGCCCGGGACAGGGCGAACACCGGGGAGCTGTTTTTT
abundance: many
v_gene: TRBV20-1
j_gene: TRBJ2-2
d_gene: TRBD1

CDR3aa: CASSSTGTPRINEQFF
CDR3nt: TGTGCCAGCAGCTCAACCGGGACTCCCCGCATAAATGAGCAGTTCTTC
abundance: many
v_gene: TRBV7-3
j_gene: TRBJ2-1
d_gene: NA

CDR3aa: CASMGVNQPQHF
CDR3nt: TGTGCCAGCATGGGGGTCAATCAGCCCCAGCATTTT
abundance: many
v_gene: TRBV2
j_gene: TRBJ1-5
d_gene: NA

CDR3aa: CASSQTLGAGYGYTF
CDR3nt: TGCGCCAGCAGCCAAACACTCGGGGCCGGCTATGGCTACACCTTC
abundance: many
v_gene: TRBV4-1
j_gene: TRBJ1-2
d_gene: NA

CDR3aa: CASSSPWTPNYGYTF
CDR3nt: TGTGCCAGCAGTTCTCCCTGGACACCGAACTATGGCTACACCTTC
abundance: many
v_gene: TRBV12-3/TRBV12-4
j_gene: TRBJ1-2
d_gene: NA

CDR3aa: CASSWGTGTEKLFF
CDR3nt: TGTGCCAGCAGCTGGGGGACAGGGACTGAAAAACTGTTTTTT
abundance: many
v_gene: TRBV9
j_gene: TRBJ1-4
d_gene: TRBD1

CDR3aa: CASIGGQETQYF
CDR3nt: TGTGCCAGCATTGGGGGCCAAGAGACCCAGTACTTC
abundance: many
v_gene: TRBV7-9
j_gene: TRBJ2-5
d_gene: NA

CDR3aa: CASSQEIGGSGRADTQYF
CDR3nt: TGTGCCAGCAGCCAAGAGATTGGAGGTAGCGGGAGGGCGGATACGCAGTATTTT
abundance: many
v_gene: TRBV4-2
j_gene: TRBJ2-3
d_gene: TRBD2

CDR3aa: CASSQDPLAGGPIPYEQYF
CDR3nt: TGTGCCAGCAGCCAAGATCCCCTAGCGGGAGGACCTATCCCCTACGAGCAGTACTTC
abundance: NA
v_gene: TRBV3-1
j_gene: TRBJ2-7
d_gene: TRBD2

CDR3aa: CASGLVPSGDGADTQYF
CDR3nt: TGCGCCAGCGGCTTGGTCCCTAGCGGGGACGGGGCAGATACGCAGTATTTT
abundance: NA
v_gene: TRBV5-1
j_gene: TRBJ2-3
d_gene: TRBD2

CDR3aa: CASSLNTPYEQYF
CDR3nt: TGTGCCAGCAGCTTAAATACTCCTTACGAGCAGTACTTC
abundance: many
v_gene: TRBV7-2
j_gene: TRBJ2-7
d_gene: NA

CDR3aa: CAWSAAKQYF
CDR3nt: TGTGCCTGGAGCGCAGCCAAGCAGTACTTC
abundance: many
v_gene: TRBV30
j_gene: TRBJ2-7
d_gene: NA

CDR3aa: CASSRTGEDTEAFF
CDR3nt: TGTGCCAGCAGTCGGACAGGGGAAGACACTGAAGCTTTCTTT
abundance: many
v_gene: TRBV6-4
j_gene: TRBJ1-1
d_gene: TRBD1

CDR3aa: CASSGGRVGNQPQHF
CDR3nt: TGTGCCAGCAGTGGTGGCAGGGTGGGCAATCAGCCCCAGCATTTT
abundance: many
v_gene: TRBV2
j_gene: TRBJ1-5
d_gene: NA

CDR3aa: CASSYRDLSYNEQFF
CDR3nt: TGTGCCAGCAGCTACCGGGACCTTTCCTACAATGAGCAGTTCTTC
abundance: many
v_gene: TRBV6-1
j_gene: TRBJ2-1
d_gene: NA

CDR3aa: CASSFGGKNTEAFF
CDR3nt: TGTGCCAGCAGCTTCGGGGGAAAGAACACTGAAGCTTTCTTT
abundance: many
v_gene: TRBV5-4
j_gene: TRBJ1-1
d_gene: NA

CDR3aa: CSAQSPTSDTDTQYF
CDR3nt: TGCAGTGCCCAAAGTCCTACCAGCGACACAGATACGCAGTATTTT
abundance: many
v_gene: TRBV20-1
j_gene: TRBJ2-3
d_gene: NA

CDR3aa: CANSDYNEHFF
CDR3nt: TGTGCCAACTCGGACTACAATGAGCATTTCTTC
abundance: NA
v_gene: TRBV6-1
j_gene: TRBJ2-1
d_gene: NA

CDR3aa: CASGGQDTGELFF
CDR3nt: TGTGCCAGCGGGGGACAGGACACCGGGGAGCTGTTTTTT
abundance: many
v_gene: TRBV6-1
j_gene: TRBJ2-2
d_gene: TRBD1

CDR3aa: CASSRQQGGRQPQHF
CDR3nt: TGTGCCAGCAGCCGCCAACAGGGAGGCCGACAGCCCCAGCATTTT
abundance: many
v_gene: TRBV5-8
j_gene: TRBJ1-5
d_gene: NA

CDR3aa: CASSYSGDTEDLF
CDR3nt: TGTGCCAGCAGTTACAGCGGGGACACTGAAGATTTATTT
abundance: few
v_gene: TRBV6-2/TRBV6-3
j_gene: TRBJ1-1
d_gene: NA

CDR3aa: CASSVGLTDTQYF
CDR3nt: TGTGCCAGCAGCGTAGGACTCACAGATACGCAGTATTTT
abundance: NA
v_gene: TRBV9
j_gene: TRBJ2-3
d_gene: NA

CDR3aa: CASSLVRGANEQFF
CDR3nt: TGTGCCAGCAGTCTTGTGAGGGGAGCCAATGAGCAGTTCTTC
abundance: many
v_gene: TRBV12-3/TRBV12-4
j_gene: TRBJ2-1
d_gene: NA

CDR3aa: CASSQWGGLGTDTQYF
CDR3nt: TGTGCCAGCAGCCAATGGGGAGGGCTCGGCACAGATACGCAGTATTTT
abundance: many
v_gene: TRBV3-1
j_gene: TRBJ2-3
d_gene: TRBD2

CDR3aa: CSASTNYGYTF
CDR3nt: TGCAGTGCCTCAACTAACTATGGCTACACCTTC
abundance: medium-sized
v_gene: TRBV20-1
j_gene: TRBJ1-2
d_gene: NA

CDR3aa: CASSLLPGVLSGNTIYF
CDR3nt: TGTGCCAGCAGCTTACTGCCAGGGGTCCTCTCTGGAAACACCATATATTTT
abundance: many
v_gene: TRBV11-1
j_gene: TRBJ1-3
d_gene: NA

CDR3aa: CATSGQGITEAFF
CDR3nt: TGTGCCACCTCGGGACAGGGAATCACTGAAGCTTTCTTT
abundance: many
v_gene: TRBV19
j_gene: TRBJ1-1
d_gene: TRBD1

CDR3aa: CASSKDRRSGANVLTF
CDR3nt: TGTGCCAGTAGTAAGGACAGGCGCTCTGGGGCCAACGTCCTGACTTTC
abundance: many
v_gene: TRBV19
j_gene: TRBJ2-6
d_gene: TRBD1

CDR3aa: CRASSAEEYEQYF
CDR3nt: TGCAGAGCTAGCTCAGCGGAAGAGTACGAGCAGTACTTC
abundance: NA
v_gene: TRBV20-1
j_gene: TRBJ2-7
d_gene: NA

CDR3aa: CASSQVAHGIYEQYF
CDR3nt: TGTGCCAGCAGCCAAGTCGCACACGGTATCTACGAGCAGTACTTC
abundance: many
v_gene: TRBV14
j_gene: TRBJ2-7
d_gene: NA

CDR3aa: CAWSDGTGPEAFF
CDR3nt: TGTGCCTGGAGTGACGGGACAGGGCCTGAAGCTTTCTTT
abundance: many
v_gene: TRBV30
j_gene: TRBJ1-1
d_gene: TRBD1

CDR3aa: CASSLGRDPFRPQHF
CDR3nt: TGTGCCAGCAGTTTAGGTAGGGATCCCTTTCGGCCCCAGCATTTT
abundance: many
v_gene: TRBV28
j_gene: TRBJ1-5
d_gene: NA

CDR3aa: CASSPQGEAFF
CDR3nt: TGTGCCAGCAGCCCCCAGGGTGAAGCTTTCTTT
abundance: NA
v_gene: TRBV7-9
j_gene: TRBJ1-1
d_gene: NA

CDR3aa: CASSLTGLAEETQYF
CDR3nt: TGTGCCAGCAGCTTAACGGGACTAGCGGAAGAGACCCAGTACTTC
abundance: many
v_gene: TRBV7-3
j_gene: TRBJ2-5
d_gene: TRBD2

CDR3aa: CASSLYRGGNTIYF
CDR3nt: TGTGCCAGCAGCTTGTACAGGGGTGGAAACACCATATATTTT
abundance: NA
v_gene: TRBV12-1
j_gene: TRBJ1-3
d_gene: NA

CDR3aa: CASSLTGGNQPQHF
CDR3nt: TGTGCCAGCAGCTTAACAGGGGGCAATCAGCCTCAGCATTTT
abundance: many
v_gene: TRBV7-3
j_gene: TRBJ1-5
d_gene: TRBD1

CDR3aa: CASSPLNTPDTQYF
CDR3nt: TGTGCCAGCAGCCCCCTTAATACTCCTGATACGCAGTATTTT
abundance: many
v_gene: TRBV7-3
j_gene: TRBJ2-3
d_gene: NA

CDR3aa: CSARGTSGSYYEQYF
CDR3nt: TGCAGTGCTAGAGGGACTAGCGGGAGTTACTACGAGCAGTACTTC
abundance: NA
v_gene: TRBV20-1
j_gene: TRBJ2-7
d_gene: TRBD2

CDR3aa: CASSPGPRITGYGYTF
CDR3nt: TGTGCCAGCAGTCCGGGACCCAGGATCACTGGCTATGGCTACACCTTC
abundance: many
v_gene: TRBV13
j_gene: TRBJ1-2
d_gene: NA

CDR3aa: CASGTLGETQYF
CDR3nt: TGTGCCAGCGGGACTTTGGGAGAGACCCAGTACTTC
abundance: many
v_gene: TRBV6-2/TRBV6-3
j_gene: TRBJ2-5
d_gene: NA

CDR3aa: CASSQGGGDMNTEAFF
CDR3nt: TGTGCCAGCAGCCAAGGTGGCGGGGACATGAACACTGAAGCTTTCTTT
abundance: many
v_gene: TRBV3-1
j_gene: TRBJ1-1
d_gene: NA

CDR3aa: CASRTGSGGELFF
CDR3nt: TGTGCCAGCAGGACAGGGAGTGGCGGGGAGCTGTTTTTT
abundance: many
v_gene: TRBV6-4
j_gene: TRBJ2-2
d_gene: TRBD1

CDR3aa: CAIGTDSYEQYF
CDR3nt: TGTGCCATTGGGACCGACTCCTACGAGCAGTACTTC
abundance: many
v_gene: TRBV10-3
j_gene: TRBJ2-7
d_gene: NA

CDR3aa: CASMIDHARTDTQYF
CDR3nt: TGTGCCAGTATGATAGACCATGCAAGGACAGATACGCAGTATTTT
abundance: many
v_gene: TRBV19
j_gene: TRBJ2-3
d_gene: NA

CDR3aa: CASSPRGGNYGYTF
CDR3nt: TGTGCCAGCAGCCCGAGGGGAGGGAACTATGGCTACACCTTC
abundance: many
v_gene: TRBV7-2
j_gene: TRBJ1-2
d_gene: NA

CDR3aa: CSARDSWDVSTDTQYF
CDR3nt: TGCAGTGCTAGGGATTCCTGGGACGTGAGTACAGATACGCAGTATTTT
abundance: NA
v_gene: TRBV20-1
j_gene: TRBJ2-3
d_gene: NA